The rows below give T cell receptor beta chains drawn from one sample of a study of T cells in Graves' hyperthyroidism and ophthalmopathy. TCRdb passed the multiplex PCR reads through MiXCR, listing each CDR3 protein once. The table lists hundreds of thousands of distinct CDR3 sequences, approximately 14% of them singletons, with about 22% in the top ten. Sequenced material: blood. The receptors here all came from a woman in her 30s with Graves' hyperthyroidism. Each CDR3 is given with its conserved first and last residue. A D gene is named only where the DNA matches it firmly. Some rows mark clone size as missing; the rest say once, few, many or name a class of expanded clone.

J gene: TRBJ2-2; clone size: few; V gene: TRBV24-1; D gene: .; CDR3 protein: CATSEQNTGELFF; CDR3 DNA: TGTGCCACCAGTGAACAGAACACCGGGGAGCTGTTTTTT
J gene: TRBJ2-7; clone size: many; V gene: TRBV11-2; D gene: TRBD2; CDR3 protein: CASSLGGLAAYEQYF; CDR3 DNA: TGTGCCAGCAGCTTAGGGGGACTAGCAGCCTACGAGCAGTACTTC
J gene: TRBJ2-3; clone size: many; V gene: TRBV25-1; D gene: .; CDR3 protein: CASSVKASDTQYF; CDR3 DNA: TGTGCCAGCAGTGTCAAGGCATCCGATACGCAGTATTTT
J gene: TRBJ2-7; clone size: few; V gene: TRBV5-1; D gene: TRBD2; CDR3 protein: CASSPAGAQTQEQYF; CDR3 DNA: TGCGCCAGCAGCCCAGCGGGAGCTCAGACGCAGGAGCAGTACTTC
J gene: TRBJ2-7; clone size: few; V gene: TRBV20-1; D gene: TRBD2; CDR3 protein: CSARNIAGEAYEQYF; CDR3 DNA: TGCAGTGCTAGGAACATAGCGGGAGAAGCCTACGAGCAGTACTTC
J gene: TRBJ2-5; clone size: many; V gene: TRBV28; D gene: .; CDR3 protein: CASRDGLASAKETQYF; CDR3 DNA: TGTGCCAGCAGGGATGGGTTGGCTAGCGCAAAAGAGACCCAGTACTTC
J gene: TRBJ2-3; clone size: few; V gene: TRBV6-2/TRBV6-3; D gene: .; CDR3 protein: CASRSSYRLTDTQYF; CDR3 DNA: TGTGCCAGCAGGAGCTCCTATCGGCTCACAGATACGCAGTATTTT
J gene: TRBJ1-2; clone size: many; V gene: TRBV12-3/TRBV12-4; D gene: TRBD1; CDR3 protein: CASSPGQLLYTF; CDR3 DNA: TGTGCCAGCAGTCCGGGACAGCTTTTGTACACCTTC
J gene: TRBJ1-4; clone size: .; V gene: TRBV28; D gene: TRBD1; CDR3 protein: CASSFSDRDRVSVDYEKLFF; CDR3 DNA: TGTGCCAGCAGTTTTTCCGACCGGGACAGGGTTTCAGTAGATTATGAAAAACTGTTTTTT
J gene: TRBJ1-4; clone size: .; V gene: TRBV9; D gene: .; CDR3 protein: CASSPPTNEKLFF; CDR3 DNA: TGTGCCAGCAGCCCCCCAACTAATGAAAAACTGTTTTTT
J gene: TRBJ1-6; clone size: few; V gene: TRBV29-1; D gene: .; CDR3 protein: CSGETPMRGGRDSPLHF; CDR3 DNA: TGCAGCGGTGAAACCCCCATGAGGGGTGGAAGAGATTCACCCCTCCACTTT
J gene: TRBJ1-4; clone size: few; V gene: TRBV6-1; D gene: .; CDR3 protein: CASTGGATNEKLFF; CDR3 DNA: TGTGCCAGCACTGGGGGGGCAACTAATGAAAAACTGTTTTTT
J gene: TRBJ2-5; clone size: .; V gene: TRBV29-1; D gene: .; CDR3 protein: CSVGQAQETQYF; CDR3 DNA: TGCAGCGTAGGTCAAGCACAAGAGACCCAGTACTTC